This passage covers 8 T cell receptor beta chains from one sample sequenced in a study of PD-L1 blockade in urothelial cancer. Here immunoSEQ multiplex PCR was the method, and the copy in TCRdb shows in-frame clones only, minus some. The repertoire consists of 35,000 to 45,000 clones, with 65% to 85% occurring once and the leading ten covering 16%. The sample consisted of PBMCs, taken around atezolizumab (anti-PD-L1) treatment. These receptors were collected from a man between 60 and 75 years old with urothelial cancer.

This clone was recorded a few times. The chain uses TRBV28 and TRBJ1-2; possible D gene TRBD1, 5 bases. CDR3 length equals 16 residues. Germline assignment: CDR1 MDHEN and CDR2 SYDVKM. Trimming removed 3 bases at V and 4 bases at J, with 18 bases between. CDR3 sequence reads: CASSFQEGRAIYGYTF. The DNA of the CDR3 is TGTGCCAGCAGTTTCCAGGAGGGGAGGGCCATCTATGGCTACACCTTC.

The V call is TRBV6-5, the J call TRBJ2-7, with D perhaps matching TRBD1 (5 bases). Per the germline V gene, CDR1 is MNHEY and CDR2 is SVGAGI. The germline V and J ends were trimmed by 6 bases and 3 bases, with 6 bases remaining between them. This CDR3 contains 11 residues. The CDR3 reads CASRTVYEQYF. CDR3 nucleotides: TGTGCCAGCAGGACAGTCTACGAGCAGTACTTC.

The rearrangement joins TRBV18 to TRBJ2-2, with 10 nucleotides matching TRBD1. Germline lookup yields CDR1 KGHSH and CDR2 LQKENI. The CDR3 loop spans 15 amino acids. With 2 bases clipped from V and 4 bases from J, the junction kept 1 base outside the gene matches. CDR3 DNA: TGTGCCAGCTCACCAGGGACAGGGGCCACCGGGGAGCTGTTTTTT. Residues: CASSPGTGATGELFF.

The chain has TRBV7-9 and TRBJ1-1; D remains unclear. CDR1 is SEHNR, CDR2 FQNEAQ, per germline (reference sequence). The V end lost 1 base, the J end lost 0 bases, and 9 bases lay between the germline ends. The CDR3 is made up of 15 amino acids. The chain's CDR3 is CASSLGLNMNTEAFF. The CDR3 region has the DNA TGTGCCAGCAGCTTAGGACTCAACATGAACACTGAAGCTTTCTTT.

J is TRBJ2-5 and V is TRBV5-4; a weak D match, TRBD2 (6 bases). CDR1 is SGHNT and CDR2 is YYREEE in the germline V gene (reference sequence). The CDR3 runs to 13 residues. V lost 4 bases to trimming and J lost 3 bases, with 10 bases between them. The CDR3 DNA sequence: TGTGCCAGCAGCCGGGGGAGAGAAGAGACCCAGTACTTC. Amino acid sequence: CASSRGREETQYF.

Here the CDR3 DNA reads TGTGCCAGCAGCTATCCGTGGGGGGAGGTCTCCTACGAGCAGTACTTC. This encodes CASSYPWGEVSYEQYF. This chain joins TRBV28 and TRBJ2-7; D perhaps matches TRBD2 (6 bases). Trimming took off 6 bases at V and 0 bases at J, with 18 bases between the two ends. This CDR3 region has 16 residues. Germline V gene lookup returns CDR1 MDHEN and CDR2 SYDVKM.

This rearrangement joins TRBV7-2 to TRBJ2-5; 7 nucleotides match TRBD2. Trimming took 5 bases from V and 7 from J; bases not matched to a gene: 7. Germline CDR1 SGHTA, CDR2 FQGNSA. The length of the CDR3 is 13 residues. CDR3 in DNA: TGTGCCAGCAGCGGTCGGGGGGATGGGACCCAGTACTTC. It specifies CASSGRGDGTQYF.

V usage is TRBV5-4 and J usage is TRBJ2-2; D is ambiguous. V was pared by 2 bases and J by 5 bases, with 7 bases between. Germline V lookup: CDR1 SGHNT, CDR2 YYREEE (reference sequence). This CDR3 contains 13 residues. The CDR3 coding sequence is TGTGCCAGCAGCTTCGGTGAGACCGGGGAGCTGTTTTTT. Its protein is CASSFGETGELFF. Full variable domain (rest looked up from reference TRBV5-4 and TRBJ2-2): ETGVTQSPTHLIKTRGQQVTLRCSSQSGHNTVSWYQQALGQGPQFIFQYYREEENGRGNFPPRFSGLQFPNYSSELNVNALELDDSALYLCASSFGETGELFFGEGSRLTVL.